These 7 T cell receptor beta chains were sequenced from one sample in a study of human versus mouse CDR3 diversity and MHC coevolution. Clones were read by immunoSEQ multiplex PCR, and TCRdb kept only the in-frame ones, dropping some. The sample has 50,000 to 70,000 clones, just under 95% seen once; the top ten hold around 18%. The sequencing input was naive CD4+ T cells from blood. Subset defined: CD45RO-negative CD62L-positive naive CD4 T cells. The receptors derive from a person in their sixties or seventies in good health.

The rearrangement uses TRBV11-2 and TRBJ1-5; no clear D. Germline V gene sequence: CDR1 SGHAT, CDR2 FQNNGV. The CDR3 has 13 amino acids. Trimming left V 1 base short and J 9 bases short, with 10 bases between. In nucleotides, the CDR3 is TGTGCCAGCAGCTTAGGAAGCGGCGGGCCCCAGCATTTT. Protein: CASSLGSGGPQHF.

This clone was recorded a few times. J is TRBJ2-3 and V is TRBV5-1; 9 bases are a match to TRBD2. CDR3 length: 17 amino acids. CDR1 is SGHRS, CDR2 YFSETQ, per germline. With V trimmed by 4 bases and J by 0 bases, 9 bases remained unmatched. The CDR3 region has the DNA TGCGCCAGCAGCCCCGGACTAGCGCACCCTAGCACAGATACGCAGTATTTT. Its protein product is CASSPGLAHPSTDTQYF.

The CDR3: CASIVGGGNTGELFF. DNA of the CDR3: TGTGCCAGCATCGTAGGGGGGGGGAACACCGGGGAGCTGTTTTTT. The rearrangement links TRBV11-2 to TRBJ2-2, with a weak D call TRBD2 (7 bases). The CDR3 runs to 15 residues. CDR1 SGHAT and CDR2 FQNNGV come from the germline V gene. V shed 7 bases and J shed 1 base, with 13 bases lying between them.

This clone has a single count. The gene calls are TRBV2 and TRBJ2-1; D is possibly TRBD1 (6 bases). CDR1 and CDR2 from the germline V gene are SNHLY and FYNNEI. V was cut by 6 bases and J by 14 bases, with 14 bases left in between. CDR3 length: 11 amino acids. Written as DNA, the CDR3 is TGTGCCAGCAGGGAACTGGGACATGAGTTCTTC. Its translation: CASRELGHEFF.

This clone was seen a single time. The chain is built from TRBV6-6 and TRBJ1-5; a weak D match, TRBD1 (5 bases). Trimming pared 6 bases from V and 11 bases from J, leaving 20 bases between. Per the germline V gene, CDR1 is MNHNY and CDR2 is SVGAGI (reference sequence). The CDR3 runs 14 residues. CDR3: CASSLRGSVGSQHF. DNA for the CDR3: TGTGCCAGCAGCCTCCGGGGGAGCGTCGGGTCCCAGCATTTT.

The DNA for the CDR3 is TGTGCCAGTAGTACTCAAACGACGGGGTTTGGCGAAAAACTGTTTTTT. Its protein product is CASSTQTTGFGEKLFF. This chain joins TRBV19 and TRBJ1-4; D unresolved. The CDR3 has 16 amino acids. V was clipped by 4 bases and J by 8 bases, with 20 bases between them. Germline V gives CDR1 LNHDA, CDR2 SQIVND (reference sequence).

V gene TRBV19 combines with J gene TRBJ2-7; a weak D match, TRBD1 (5 bases). The CDR3 sequence is 14 residues long. V lost 5 bases to trimming and J lost 6 bases, with 17 bases between them. Germline lookup yields CDR1 LNHDA and CDR2 SQIVND (reference sequence). This chain's CDR3 is CASSLRQGGSEQYF. The CDR3 DNA follows: TGTGCCAGTAGTCTCCGGCAGGGCGGAAGCGAGCAGTACTTC.